One and the same sample provided the 7 T cell receptor beta chains below, sequenced in a study of shared clonotypes between healthy human individuals. Naive CD8 cells lacked CD45RO, underwent positive selection for CCR7 and left out terminally differentiated effector memory CD45RA+ cells. Libraries were prepared by immunoSEQ multiplex PCR; TCRdb keeps only in-frame clonotypes and omits some of them. The sample lists around 2,100,000 clones, approximately 95% occurring once. The sample taken for sequencing was naive CD8+ T cells sorted from blood. The receptor set was obtained from a young man in good health.

The chain carries TRBV6-1 and TRBJ2-5; tentatively, D is TRBD1 (6 bases). CDR1 MNHNS and CDR2 SASEGT come from the germline V gene. The CDR3 spans 15 residues. Trimming removed 3 bases from V and 3 bases from J, with 14 bases in between. The CDR3 region is CASSEARGFEETQYF. The CDR3 region has the DNA TGTGCCAGCAGTGAGGCCAGGGGATTCGAAGAGACCCAGTACTTC.

The gene calls are TRBV27 and TRBJ2-7; D gene ambiguous. Germline-derived CDR1 and CDR2 are MNHEY and SMNVEV (reference sequence). This CDR3 has 14 amino acids. Deletions cut 5 bases from V and 2 bases from J, with 13 bases between. The CDR3 bases are TGTGCCAGCAGTGAAGTAGGAGACCCCTACGAGCAGTACTTC. It encodes CASSEVGDPYEQYF.

This clone was found once. The chain is built from TRBV7-6 and TRBJ2-1; TRBD2 aligns across 12 bases. The CDR3 is 18 residues long. Germline assignment: CDR1 SGHVS and CDR2 FNYEAQ. Losses at the gene ends were 1 base for V and 2 bases for J; bases not matched to a gene: 6. The CDR3 nucleotides read TGTGCCAGCAGCTTAGGGGCCGGACTAGCGGGGACCTACAATGAGCAGTTCTTC. Translated, it gives CASSLGAGLAGTYNEQFF. The full variable domain, rest sourced from reference TRBV7-6 and TRBJ2-1, is GAGVSQSPRYKVTKRGQDVALRCDPISGHVSLYWYRQALGQGPEFLTYFNYEAQQDKSGLPNDRFSAERPEGSISTLTIQRTEQRDSAMYRCASSLGAGLAGTYNEQFFGPGTRLTVL.

The chain carries TRBV9 and TRBJ1-1; 7 bases agree with TRBD1. The CDR3 is 17 residues long. Germline V lookup: CDR1 SGDLS, CDR2 YYNGEE. The junction had 10 bases not matched to a gene; V was cut back by 0 bases and J by 2 bases. CDR3 coding DNA: TGTGCCAGCAGCGTAGTCGCAGGGGGAGGAGGAAACACTGAAGCTTTCTTT. Protein sequence: CASSVVAGGGGNTEAFF. The whole variable domain, remainder taken from reference TRBV9 and TRBJ1-1, is DSGVTQTPKHLITATGQRVTLRCSPRSGDLSVYWYQQSLDQGLQFLIQYYNGEERAKGNILERFSAQQFPDLHSELNLSSLELGDSALYFCASSVVAGGGGNTEAFFGQGTRLTVV.

The DNA of the CDR3 is TGTGCCAGCAGCCCGGGTACTGGGGGTGGGCATCATACGCAGTATTTT. It yields the protein CASSPGTGGGHHTQYF. The chain couples TRBV5-5 to TRBJ2-3; D tentatively reads TRBD1 or TRBD2 (5 bases each). The CDR3 extends over 16 amino acids. V gave up 4 bases and J gave up 7 bases, with 22 bases separating them. CDR1 SGHKS and CDR2 YYEKEE come from the germline V gene (reference sequence).

This clone was recorded once. V gene TRBV2 combines with J gene TRBJ2-7, with TRBD1 identical over 10 bases. Losses at the gene ends were 6 bases for V and 4 bases for J; bases not matched to a gene: 9. The CDR3 has 15 amino acids. Germline V gene data show CDR1 as SNHLY and CDR2 as FYNNEI. CDR3 in amino acids: CASREGQGTGYEQYF. Written as DNA, the CDR3 is TGTGCCAGCAGGGAGGGACAGGGGACCGGGTACGAGCAGTACTTC.

V gene TRBV9 combines with J gene TRBJ2-7; 8 nucleotides match TRBD2. The V segment lost 3 bases and the J segment 3 bases; nucleotides outside the gene matches: 8. Germline lookup yields CDR1 SGDLS and CDR2 YYNGEE. This CDR3 has 15 amino acids. The CDR3: CASSAGVAGSYEQYF. In DNA, the CDR3 is TGTGCCAGCAGCGCCGGTGTAGCGGGGAGCTACGAGCAGTACTTC.